The 5 T cell receptor beta chains presented below share a single source sample, sequenced in a study of blood T cell repertoires in COVID-19. Sequenced by immunoSEQ multiplex PCR; TCRdb stores in-frame clones only, minus some. The sample shows around 450,000 clones, nearly 90% of them seen only once. The material sequenced was PBMCs or T cells enriched from blood (not recorded which). Receptors were obtained from a woman aged 18-35 years with acute COVID-19.

In its sample, this clone was seen once. This chain links TRBV7-2 with TRBJ2-3, with unresolved D. Germline-derived CDR1 and CDR2 are SGHTA and FQGNSA. The CDR3 sequence is 13 residues long. Deletions cut 6 bases from V and 6 bases from J, with 13 bases between. Here the CDR3 reads CASRLYGVDTQYF. The CDR3 DNA is TGTGCCAGCAGGTTGTATGGAGTGGATACGCAGTATTTT. The full variable domain, rest sourced from reference TRBV7-2 and TRBJ2-3, is GAGVSQSPSNKVTEKGKDVELRCDPISGHTALYWYRQSLGQGLEFLIYFQGNSAPDKSGLPSDRFSAERTGGSVSTLTIQRTQQEDSAVYLCASRLYGVDTQYFGPGTRLTVL.

To note about this clone: The same CDR3 is also encoded by other DNA sequences in this sample. This chain joins TRBV20-1 and TRBJ1-2; D is unresolved. The CDR3 is made up of 11 amino acids. V lost 2 bases and J lost 2, with 3 bases in between. Per the germline V gene, CDR1 is DFQATT and CDR2 is SNEGSKA (reference sequence). The DNA for the CDR3 is TGCAGTGCTAGACAAAACTATGGCTACACCTTC. It is translated as CSARQNYGYTF.

This rearrangement joins TRBV6-5 to TRBJ2-7, with TRBD1 matching over 7 bases. V shed 7 bases, J shed 4 bases, and the junction held 7 bases outside the gene matches. CDR1 and CDR2 (germline): MNHEY, SVGAGI. CDR3 length: 13 amino acids. CDR3 in DNA: TGTGCCAGCAAACTTACAGGGGAATACGAGCAGTACTTC. The encoded protein is CASKLTGEYEQYF.

This chain uses TRBV7-2 with TRBJ1-3, with D possibly TRBD1 on 6 matching bases. CDR3 length: 16 amino acids. In germline, CDR1 is SGHTA, CDR2 FQGNSA. The germline V and J ends were trimmed by 1 base and 0 bases, with 10 bases remaining between them. CDR3 loop: CASSLVGGSSGNTIYF. CDR3 coding DNA: TGTGCCAGCAGCTTAGTTGGGGGCAGCTCTGGAAACACCATATATTTT.

The gene calls are TRBV9 and TRBJ2-5; D is perhaps TRBD1 (6 bases). The germline V gene encodes CDR1 SGDLS and CDR2 YYNGEE. V lost 4 bases and J 0 bases, leaving 10 bases between the germline ends. This CDR3 spans 14 amino acids. The CDR3 is CASSPTGYQETQYF. The CDR3 nucleotides read TGTGCCAGCAGCCCTACAGGGTACCAAGAGACCCAGTACTTC.